The entry that follows covers one T cell receptor (beta chain) sequence. Its antigen is undetermined. TCR templates, about 10^5 per sample, were assayed. TCRdb's table, derived via immunoSEQ multiplex PCR, lists solely in-frame clones and lacks some. Of roughly 97,000 clones listed, 93% are singletons. These data are taken from a study of siplizumab effects on memory and regulatory T cells. The study's findings and limits: Treg-derived clones made up an average of around 70% of mappable alloreactive CD4+ clones with siplizumab and over 25% in controls. Naive T cell populations appeared to exhibit greater diversity than memory cells and appeared to be major alloresponse contributors. The authors mapped only a minor fraction of alloreactive clones to unstimulated subsets.

The clonotype comes from a human donor in good health. Sequencing was carried out using Tregs sorted from blood.

CDR3 nucleotides: TGTGCCAGCAGTTCCGGGTGGGGGCAGTACTTC. It encodes CASSSGWGQYF. The J gene is TRBJ2-7, the V gene TRBV28; D gene uncertain. The ends were cut back, 4 bases at V and 9 bases at J, with 10 bases in the middle. Germline V gene lookup returns CDR1 MDHEN and CDR2 SYDVKM. This CDR3 comprises 11 residues.